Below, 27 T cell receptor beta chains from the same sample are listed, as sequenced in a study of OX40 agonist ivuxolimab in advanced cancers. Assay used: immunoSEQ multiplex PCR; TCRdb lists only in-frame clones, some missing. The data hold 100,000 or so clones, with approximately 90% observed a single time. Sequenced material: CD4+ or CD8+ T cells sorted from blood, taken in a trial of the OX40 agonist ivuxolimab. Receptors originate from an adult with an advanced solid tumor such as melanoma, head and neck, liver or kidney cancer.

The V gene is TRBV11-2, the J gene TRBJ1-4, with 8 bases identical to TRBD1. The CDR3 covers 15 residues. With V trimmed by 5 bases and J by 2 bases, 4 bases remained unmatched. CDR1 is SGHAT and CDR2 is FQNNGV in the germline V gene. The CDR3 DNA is TGTGCCAGCAGCATTTGGACAGGGACTAATGAAAAACTGTTTTTT. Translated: CASSIWTGTNEKLFF. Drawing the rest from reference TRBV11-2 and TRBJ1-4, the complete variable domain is EAGVAQSPRYKIIEKRQSVAFWCNPISGHATLYWYQQILGQGPKLLIQFQNNGVVDDSQLPKDRFSAERLKGVDSTLKIQPAKLEDSAVYLCASSIWTGTNEKLFFGSGTQLSVL.

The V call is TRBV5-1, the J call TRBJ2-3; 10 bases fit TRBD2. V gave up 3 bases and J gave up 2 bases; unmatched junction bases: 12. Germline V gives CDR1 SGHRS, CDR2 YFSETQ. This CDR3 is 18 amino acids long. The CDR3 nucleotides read TGCGCCAGCAGCTCCCGGACTAGCGGCCGGCCGATCACAGATACGCAGTATTTT. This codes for CASSSRTSGRPITDTQYF.

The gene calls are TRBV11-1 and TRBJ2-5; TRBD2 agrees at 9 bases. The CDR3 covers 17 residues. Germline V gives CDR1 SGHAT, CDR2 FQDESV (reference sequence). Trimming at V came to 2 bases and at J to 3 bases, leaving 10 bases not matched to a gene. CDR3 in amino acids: CASSLRPPAGGEETQYF. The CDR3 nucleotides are TGTGCCAGCAGCTTAAGACCGCCAGCGGGGGGTGAAGAGACCCAGTACTTC.

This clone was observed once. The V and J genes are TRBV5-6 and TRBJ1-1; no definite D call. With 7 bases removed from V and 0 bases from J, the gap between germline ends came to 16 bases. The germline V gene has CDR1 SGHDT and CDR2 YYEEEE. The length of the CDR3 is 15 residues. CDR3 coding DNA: TGTGCCAGCCGCCTCTCGTTAGGTTTGAACACTGAAGCTTTCTTT. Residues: CASRLSLGLNTEAFF.

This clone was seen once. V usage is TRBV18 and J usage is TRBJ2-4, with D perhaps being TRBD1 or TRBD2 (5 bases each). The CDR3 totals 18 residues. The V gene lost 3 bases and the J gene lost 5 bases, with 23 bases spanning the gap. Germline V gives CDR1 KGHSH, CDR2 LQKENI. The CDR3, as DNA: TGTGCCAGCTCACCTGGGACGGTTAACGGCCTTGGGGAAAACATTCAGTACTTC. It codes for CASSPGTVNGLGENIQYF. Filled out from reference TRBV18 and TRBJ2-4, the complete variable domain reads NAGVMQNPRHLVRRRGQEARLRCSPMKGHSHVYWYRQLPEEGLKFMVYLQKENIIDESGMPKERFSAEFPKEGPSILRIQQVVRGDSAAYFCASSPGTVNGLGENIQYFGAGTRLSVL.

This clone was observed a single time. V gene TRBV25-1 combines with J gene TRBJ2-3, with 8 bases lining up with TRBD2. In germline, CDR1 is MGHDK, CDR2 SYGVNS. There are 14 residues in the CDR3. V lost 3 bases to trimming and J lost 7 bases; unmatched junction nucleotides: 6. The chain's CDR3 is CASSESGRMNTQYF. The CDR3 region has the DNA TGTGCCAGCAGTGAGAGCGGGAGAATGAATACGCAGTATTTT.

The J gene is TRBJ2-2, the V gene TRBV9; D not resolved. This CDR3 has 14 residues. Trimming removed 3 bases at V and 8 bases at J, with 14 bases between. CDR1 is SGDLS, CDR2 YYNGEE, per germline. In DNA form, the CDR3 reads TGTGCCAGCAGCGGTAGTTTTGCCGTTGGGGAGCTGTTTTTT. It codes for CASSGSFAVGELFF. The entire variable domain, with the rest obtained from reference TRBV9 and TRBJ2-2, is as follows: DSGVTQTPKHLITATGQRVTLRCSPRSGDLSVYWYQQSLDQGLQFLIQYYNGEERAKGNILERFSAQQFPDLHSELNLSSLELGDSALYFCASSGSFAVGELFFGEGSRLTVL.

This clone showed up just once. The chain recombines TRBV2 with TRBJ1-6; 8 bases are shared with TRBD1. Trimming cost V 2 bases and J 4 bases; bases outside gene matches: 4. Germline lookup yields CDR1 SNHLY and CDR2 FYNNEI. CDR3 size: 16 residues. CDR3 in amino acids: CASSERGTGYNSPLHF. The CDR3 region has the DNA TGTGCCAGCAGTGAAAGGGGGACAGGTTATAATTCACCCCTCCACTTT.

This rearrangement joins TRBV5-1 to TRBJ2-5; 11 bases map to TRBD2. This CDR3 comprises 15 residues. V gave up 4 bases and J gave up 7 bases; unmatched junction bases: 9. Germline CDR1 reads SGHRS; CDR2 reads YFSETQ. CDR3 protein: CASSLRTSGHRTQYF. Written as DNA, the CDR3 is TGCGCCAGCAGCCTTCGGACTAGCGGGCATAGGACCCAGTACTTC.

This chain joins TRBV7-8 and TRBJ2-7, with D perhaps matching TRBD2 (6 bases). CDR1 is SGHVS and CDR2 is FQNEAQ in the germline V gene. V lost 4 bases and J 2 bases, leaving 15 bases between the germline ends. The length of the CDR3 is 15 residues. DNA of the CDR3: TGTGCCAGCAGCTCTTACCGGGACTCTGCCTACGAGCAGTACTTC. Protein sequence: CASSSYRDSAYEQYF. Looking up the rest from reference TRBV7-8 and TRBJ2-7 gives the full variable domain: GAGVSQSPRYKVAKRGQDVALRCDPISGHVSLFWYQQALGQGPEFLTYFQNEAQLDKSGLPSDRFFAERPEGSVSTLKIQRTQQEDSAVYLCASSSYRDSAYEQYFGPGTRLTVT.

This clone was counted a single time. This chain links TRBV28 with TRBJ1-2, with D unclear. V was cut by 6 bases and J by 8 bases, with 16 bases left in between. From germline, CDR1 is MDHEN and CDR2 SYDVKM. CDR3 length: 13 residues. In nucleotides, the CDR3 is TGTGCCAGCAGACCCGATTCACTGAGGGGCTACACCTTC. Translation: CASRPDSLRGYTF.

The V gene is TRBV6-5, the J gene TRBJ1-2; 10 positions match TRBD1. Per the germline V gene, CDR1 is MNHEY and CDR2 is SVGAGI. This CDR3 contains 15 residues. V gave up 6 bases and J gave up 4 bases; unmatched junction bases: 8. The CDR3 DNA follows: TGTGCCAGCAGACGCCCGGACAGGGGGGGCTATGGCTACACCTTC. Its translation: CASRRPDRGGYGYTF.

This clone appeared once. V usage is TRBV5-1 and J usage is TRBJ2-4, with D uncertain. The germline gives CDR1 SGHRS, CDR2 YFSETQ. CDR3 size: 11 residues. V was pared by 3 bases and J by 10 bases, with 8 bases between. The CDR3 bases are TGCGCCAGCAGCTCTGGCTTAATTCAGTACTTC. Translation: CASSSGLIQYF.

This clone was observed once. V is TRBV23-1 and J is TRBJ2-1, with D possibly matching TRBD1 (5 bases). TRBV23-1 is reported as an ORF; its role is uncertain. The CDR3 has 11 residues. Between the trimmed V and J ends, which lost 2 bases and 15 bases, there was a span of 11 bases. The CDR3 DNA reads TGCGCCAGCAGTCAAGCAGGGTTTGGGTTCTTC. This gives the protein CASSQAGFGFF.

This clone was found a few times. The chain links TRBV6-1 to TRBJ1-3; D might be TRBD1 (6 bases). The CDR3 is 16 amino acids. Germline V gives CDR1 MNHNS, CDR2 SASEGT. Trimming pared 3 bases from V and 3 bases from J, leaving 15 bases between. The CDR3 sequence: CASSEIQGAGGNTIYF. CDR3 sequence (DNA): TGTGCCAGCAGTGAGATACAGGGAGCTGGTGGAAACACCATATATTTT.

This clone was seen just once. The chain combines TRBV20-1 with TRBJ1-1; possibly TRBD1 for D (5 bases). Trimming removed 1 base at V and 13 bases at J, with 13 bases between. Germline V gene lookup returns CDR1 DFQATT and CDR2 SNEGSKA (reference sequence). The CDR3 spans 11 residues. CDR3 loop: CSARASRVDFF. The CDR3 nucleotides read TGCAGTGCTAGAGCGAGCAGGGTTGATTTCTTT.

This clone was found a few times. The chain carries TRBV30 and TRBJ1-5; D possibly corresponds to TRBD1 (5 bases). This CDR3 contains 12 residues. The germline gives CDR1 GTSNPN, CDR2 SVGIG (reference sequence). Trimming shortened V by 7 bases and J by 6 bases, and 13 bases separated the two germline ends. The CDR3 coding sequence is TGTGCCTCGTTACAGGAGACTCAGCCCCAGCATTTT. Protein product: CASLQETQPQHF.

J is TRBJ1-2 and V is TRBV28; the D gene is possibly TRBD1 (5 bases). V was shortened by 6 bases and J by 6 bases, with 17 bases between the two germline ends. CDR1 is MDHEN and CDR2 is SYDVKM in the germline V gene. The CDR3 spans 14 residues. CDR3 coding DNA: TGTGCCAGCAGCATCCCGACGGAGGGGCATGGCTACACCTTC. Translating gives CASSIPTEGHGYTF.

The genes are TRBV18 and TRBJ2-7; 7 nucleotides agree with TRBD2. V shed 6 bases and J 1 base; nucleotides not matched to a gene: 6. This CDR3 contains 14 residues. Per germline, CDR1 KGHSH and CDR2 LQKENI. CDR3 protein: CASSPAGESYEQYF. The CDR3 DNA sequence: TGTGCCAGCTCTCCCGCGGGAGAGTCCTACGAGCAGTACTTC. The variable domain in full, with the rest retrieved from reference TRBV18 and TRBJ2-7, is NAGVMQNPRHLVRRRGQEARLRCSPMKGHSHVYWYRQLPEEGLKFMVYLQKENIIDESGMPKERFSAEFPKEGPSILRIQQVVRGDSAAYFCASSPAGESYEQYFGPGTRLTVT.

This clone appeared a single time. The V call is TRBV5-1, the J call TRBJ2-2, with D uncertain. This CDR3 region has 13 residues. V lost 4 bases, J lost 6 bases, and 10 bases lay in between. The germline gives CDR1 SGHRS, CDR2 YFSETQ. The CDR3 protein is CASSPQIPGELFF. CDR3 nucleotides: TGCGCCAGCAGCCCTCAAATTCCCGGGGAGCTGTTTTTT.

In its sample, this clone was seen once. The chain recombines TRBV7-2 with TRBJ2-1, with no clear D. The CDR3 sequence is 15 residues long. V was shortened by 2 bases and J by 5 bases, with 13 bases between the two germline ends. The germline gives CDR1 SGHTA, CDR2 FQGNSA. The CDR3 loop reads CASSLSGVVNNEQFF. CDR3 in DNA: TGTGCCAGCAGCTTAAGTGGGGTTGTGAACAATGAGCAGTTCTTC.

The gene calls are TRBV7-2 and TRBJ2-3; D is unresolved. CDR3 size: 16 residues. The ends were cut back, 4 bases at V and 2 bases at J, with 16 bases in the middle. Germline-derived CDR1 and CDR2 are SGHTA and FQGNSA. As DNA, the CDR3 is TGTGCCAGCAGCTGGCCCCGGCAGGTTCCCACAGATACGCAGTATTTT. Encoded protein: CASSWPRQVPTDTQYF.

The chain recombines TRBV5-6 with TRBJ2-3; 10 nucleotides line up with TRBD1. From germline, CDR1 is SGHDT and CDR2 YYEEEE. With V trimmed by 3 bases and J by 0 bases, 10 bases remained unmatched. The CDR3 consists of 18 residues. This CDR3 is CASSYLGTGVSSTDTQYF. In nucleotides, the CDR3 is TGTGCCAGCAGCTACCTCGGGACAGGGGTTTCTAGCACAGATACGCAGTATTTT.

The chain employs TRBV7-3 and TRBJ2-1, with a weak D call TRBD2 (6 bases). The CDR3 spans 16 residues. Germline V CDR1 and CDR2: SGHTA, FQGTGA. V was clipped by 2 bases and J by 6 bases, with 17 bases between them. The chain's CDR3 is CASSLGVGAGSNEQFF. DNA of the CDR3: TGTGCCAGCAGCTTAGGCGTAGGAGCGGGCAGCAATGAGCAGTTCTTC. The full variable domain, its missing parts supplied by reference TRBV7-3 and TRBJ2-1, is GAGVSQTPSNKVTEKGKYVELRCDPISGHTALYWYRQSLGQGPEFLIYFQGTGAADDSGLPNDRFFAVRPEGSVSTLKIQRTERGDSAVYLCASSLGVGAGSNEQFFGPGTRLTVL.

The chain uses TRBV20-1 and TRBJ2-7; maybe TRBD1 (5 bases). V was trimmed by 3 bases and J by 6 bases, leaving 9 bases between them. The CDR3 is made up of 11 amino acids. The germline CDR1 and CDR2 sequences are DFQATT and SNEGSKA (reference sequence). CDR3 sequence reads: CSASRVREQYF. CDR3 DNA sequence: TGCAGTGCTAGCAGGGTCCGCGAGCAGTACTTC.

The CDR3 DNA follows: TGTGCCAGAAGGGAGTCAGGGGGCTACACCTTC. Amino acids: CARRESGGYTF. This rearrangement joins TRBV5-3 to TRBJ1-2, with a possible D match to TRBD1 (5 bases). TRBV5-3 is classed as an ORF, of uncertain function. The V end lost 5 bases, the J end lost 8 bases, and 10 bases lay between the germline ends. This CDR3 contains 11 residues.

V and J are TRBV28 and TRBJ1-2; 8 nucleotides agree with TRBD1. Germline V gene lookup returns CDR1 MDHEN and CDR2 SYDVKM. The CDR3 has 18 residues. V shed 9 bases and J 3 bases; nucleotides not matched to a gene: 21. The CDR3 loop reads CASILTVGQGGQDYGYTF. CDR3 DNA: TGTGCCAGTATATTAACCGTAGGACAGGGAGGGCAGGACTATGGCTACACCTTC.